These 21 T cell receptor beta chains were all obtained from the same sample, sequenced in a study of cytomegalovirus exposure and HLA in healthy donors. PCR employed 60 Vbeta and 13 Jbeta primers. The method was immunoSEQ multiplex PCR; TCRdb's version includes in-frame clones alone and lacks a portion of them. Counted here are roughly 180,000 clones, 70% to 85% occurring once; the ten biggest clones make up around 1.5%. Sequenced material: PBMCs. These receptors were obtained from a man younger than 30 in good health and CMV-seronegative.

The chain links TRBV11-2 to TRBJ2-7, with 10 bases matching TRBD2. The CDR3 covers 16 residues. Germline V lookup: CDR1 SGHAT, CDR2 FQNNGV. V shed 0 bases, J shed 0 bases, and the junction held 2 bases outside the gene matches. CDR3 in DNA: TGTGCCAGCAGCTTAGATTTAGCGGGGGGCTCCTACGAGCAGTACTTC. It codes for CASSLDLAGGSYEQYF. Together with reference TRBV11-2 and TRBJ2-7, the CDR3 gives the full variable domain: EAGVAQSPRYKIIEKRQSVAFWCNPISGHATLYWYQQILGQGPKLLIQFQNNGVVDDSQLPKDRFSAERLKGVDSTLKIQPAKLEDSAVYLCASSLDLAGGSYEQYFGPGTRLTVT.

The rearrangement uses TRBV7-2 and TRBJ2-5; tentative D call: TRBD2 (6 bases). Gene TRBJ2-7 matches the end of the DNA better, so the J call may be wrong. This CDR3 contains 16 residues. Germline CDR1 and CDR2: SGHTA and FQGNSA. The CDR3 DNA is TGTGCCAGCAGCGCCCAACCGGGACTTTCGTCCTACGAGCAGTACTTC. It translates to CASSAQPGLSSYEQYF.

The CDR3 nucleotides are TGTGCCAGTAGTTCGGGCGTAAAAGGGGACACCGGGGAGCTGTTTTTT. Its translation: CASSSGVKGDTGELFF. The chain recombines TRBV19 with TRBJ2-2; weak D call: TRBD1 (5 bases). Trimming pared 5 bases from V and 3 bases from J, leaving 16 bases between. CDR3 size: 16 residues. The germline gives CDR1 LNHDA, CDR2 SQIVND (reference sequence). Full variable domain (remainder filled in from reference TRBV19 and TRBJ2-2): DGGITQSPKYLFRKEGQNVTLSCEQNLNHDAMYWYRQDPGQGLRLIYYSQIVNDFQKGDIAEGYSVSREKKESFPLTVTSAQKNPTAFYLCASSSGVKGDTGELFFGEGSRLTVL.

The J gene is TRBJ2-7, the V gene TRBV4-3; maybe TRBD1 (6 bases). Germline loops: CDR1 LGHNA, CDR2 YSLEER. The CDR3 extends over 13 amino acids. V was pared by 3 bases and J by 4 bases, with 10 bases between. The CDR3 sequence is CASSQETGYEQYF. CDR3 nucleotides: TGCGCCAGCAGCCAGGAGACAGGTTACGAGCAGTACTTC.

The chain links TRBV7-2 to TRBJ2-7; TRBD1 agrees at 8 bases. In germline, CDR1 is SGHTA, CDR2 FQGNSA. CDR3 size: 15 residues. The V and J ends lost 5 bases and 7 bases, in that order; junction bases with no gene match: 13. The CDR3 reads CASSRDLIDRGEQYF. CDR3 DNA sequence: TGTGCCAGCAGCCGAGACCTTATAGACAGGGGAGAGCAGTACTTC.

The chain couples TRBV2 to TRBJ1-1, with 8 bases matching TRBD1. Germline V gene sequence: CDR1 SNHLY, CDR2 FYNNEI. V shed 7 bases and J 1 base; nucleotides not matched to a gene: 11. The CDR3 consists of 16 residues. CDR3 region: CASKSQGASSNTEAFF. CDR3 nucleotide sequence: TGTGCCAGCAAAAGTCAGGGGGCTTCTTCGAACACTGAAGCTTTCTTT.

The rearrangement joins TRBV5-1 to TRBJ2-2; 8 positions match TRBD2. Germline V gene sequence: CDR1 SGHRS, CDR2 YFSETQ. The V segment lost 5 bases and the J segment 0 bases; nucleotides outside the gene matches: 3. The CDR3 consists of 15 residues. The CDR3 protein is CASSWTSPNTGELFF. CDR3 sequence (DNA): TGCGCCAGCAGTTGGACTAGCCCGAACACCGGGGAGCTGTTTTTT.

The J gene is TRBJ1-4, the V gene TRBV27; 7 bases line up with TRBD1. CDR1 is MNHEY and CDR2 is SMNVEV in the germline V gene (reference sequence). The junction had 16 bases not matched to a gene; V was cut back by 7 bases and J by 8 bases. The length of the CDR3 is 16 residues. DNA of the CDR3: TGTGCCAGCAAGAACAGGAACAGGGGAAAGGGGGAAAAACTGTTTTTT. It specifies CASKNRNRGKGEKLFF.

V and J are TRBV2 and TRBJ2-2; 7 nucleotides agree with TRBD2. Germline V gene lookup returns CDR1 SNHLY and CDR2 FYNNEI. J gave up 5 bases and V 3 bases, and 12 bases lay outside the gene matches. This CDR3 is 17 amino acids long. In DNA, the CDR3 is TGTGCCAGCAGTGAGGAGACGGCTAGCGGCCCGACCGGGGAGCTGTTTTTT. It yields the protein CASSEETASGPTGELFF. Combining the CDR3 with reference TRBV2 and TRBJ2-2 gives the whole variable domain EPEVTQTPSHQVTQMGQEVILRCVPISNHLYFYWYRQILGQKVEFLVSFYNNEISEKSEIFDDQFSVERPDGSNFTLKIRSTKLEDSAMYFCASSEETASGPTGELFFGEGSRLTVL.

This chain uses TRBV6-6 with TRBJ2-1, with a weak D call TRBD2 (5 bases). The germline CDR1 and CDR2 sequences are MNHNY and SVGAGI (reference sequence). V dropped 0 bases and J dropped 7 bases, with 13 bases sitting between them. This CDR3 contains 15 residues. This CDR3 is CASSYSLARQNEQFF. The CDR3 DNA follows: TGTGCCAGCAGTTACTCGCTAGCTAGGCAAAATGAGCAGTTCTTC.

The chain employs TRBV7-2 and TRBJ2-5; TRBD2 agrees at 9 bases. The CDR3 has 15 amino acids. From germline, CDR1 is SGHTA and CDR2 FQGNSA. Losses at the gene ends were 5 bases for V and 3 bases for J; bases not matched to a gene: 7. CDR3: CASSPTLAGKETQYF. Written as DNA, the CDR3 is TGTGCCAGCAGCCCCACCCTAGCGGGAAAAGAGACCCAGTACTTC.

The chain has TRBV23-1 and TRBJ1-2; 7 positions agree with TRBD1. Being an ORF, TRBV23-1 has a function that is uncertain. V shed 8 bases, J shed 5 bases, and the junction held 26 bases outside the gene matches. The CDR3 loop spans 19 amino acids. The CDR3 DNA follows: TGCGCCAGCCAATCAAGGAACATCAGGACTCGACAGGGAGAGTATGGCTACACCTTC. It codes for CASQSRNIRTRQGEYGYTF.

V is TRBV4-2 and J is TRBJ1-5; TRBD1 agrees at 9 bases. With V trimmed by 0 bases and J by 2 bases, 11 bases remained unmatched. Germline-derived CDR1 and CDR2 are LGHNA and YNFKEQ. CDR3 size: 19 residues. CDR3 in DNA: TGTGCCAGCAGCCAAGATCGTAGAGTACAGGGGGCCGGCAATCAGCCCCAGCATTTT. Protein product: CASSQDRRVQGAGNQPQHF.

The V gene is TRBV7-9, the J gene TRBJ1-5; D unclear. V gave up 1 base and J gave up 5 bases, with 6 bases separating them. There are 13 residues in the CDR3. From germline, CDR1 is SEHNR and CDR2 FQNEAQ (reference sequence). The CDR3 DNA follows: TGTGCCAGCAGCTTAGAAATCGATCAGCCCCAGCATTTT. Its translation: CASSLEIDQPQHF.

This rearrangement joins TRBV5-1 to TRBJ2-6; D possibly corresponds to TRBD1 (6 bases). The CDR3 contains 16 residues. Per the germline V gene, CDR1 is SGHRS and CDR2 is YFSETQ. V shed 0 bases and J shed 4 bases, with 11 bases lying between them. CDR3 in amino acids: CASSLVPGAGANVLTF. CDR3 coding DNA: TGCGCCAGCAGCTTGGTCCCAGGGGCCGGGGCCAACGTCCTGACTTTC.

This clone has a single count. This chain connects TRBV6-1 to TRBJ2-1; the match to TRBD2 covers 9 bases. The germline V gene encodes CDR1 MNHNS and CDR2 SASEGT. The CDR3 runs to 15 residues. The V gene end was trimmed by 3 bases and the J gene end by 5 bases; junction bases not matched to a gene: 5. The CDR3 spells CASSDAGLAHNEQFF. DNA for the CDR3: TGTGCCAGCAGTGATGCGGGACTAGCCCACAATGAGCAGTTCTTC.

This chain joins TRBV5-6 and TRBJ2-1; TRBD2 might be the D (5 bases). The CDR3 covers 16 residues. V was cut by 4 bases and J by 6 bases, with 20 bases left in between. Germline CDR1 is SGHDT and CDR2 is YYEEEE. The CDR3 DNA is TGTGCCAGCAGCCCGAGACTAAATTTCGGTATCAATGAGCAGTTCTTC. Protein product: CASSPRLNFGINEQFF.

This chain joins TRBV7-3 and TRBJ2-1; the D gene is possibly TRBD2 (6 bases). The V end lost 3 bases, the J end lost 6 bases, and 15 bases lay between the germline ends. CDR1 SGHTA and CDR2 FQGTGA come from the germline V gene. This CDR3 comprises 15 residues. The CDR3 is CASSLEGQNPNEQFF. CDR3 nucleotides: TGTGCCAGCAGCTTGGAGGGCCAGAACCCCAATGAGCAGTTCTTC.

J is TRBJ2-7 and V is TRBV11-2, with 10 bases that match TRBD2. J was trimmed by 2 bases and V by 5 bases; bases with no gene match: 9. The V gene's germline CDR1 is SGHAT and CDR2 FQNNGV. The length of the CDR3 is 16 residues. The CDR3 DNA reads TGTGCCAGCAGCCCCGAGGCGGGGACTAGCGCCTACGAGCAGTACTTC. The encoded protein is CASSPEAGTSAYEQYF. Filled out from reference TRBV11-2 and TRBJ2-7, the complete variable domain reads EAGVAQSPRYKIIEKRQSVAFWCNPISGHATLYWYQQILGQGPKLLIQFQNNGVVDDSQLPKDRFSAERLKGVDSTLKIQPAKLEDSAVYLCASSPEAGTSAYEQYFGPGTRLTVT.

This clone was counted between two and nine times. The chain employs TRBV19 and TRBJ1-2; 9 positions match TRBD1. With 3 bases clipped from V and 8 bases from J, the junction kept 13 bases outside the gene matches. CDR3 length: 16 residues. The germline V gene encodes CDR1 LNHDA and CDR2 SQIVND (reference sequence). The CDR3 here is CASSISYRGREEGYTF. In nucleotides, the CDR3 is TGTGCCAGTAGTATTTCCTACAGGGGGCGAGAGGAAGGCTACACCTTC.

This CDR3 is CASSVGLQGNQPQHF. CDR3 DNA: TGTGCCAGCAGCGTAGGTCTACAGGGCAATCAGCCCCAGCATTTT. This rearrangement joins TRBV9 to TRBJ1-5; a weak D match, TRBD1 (5 bases). In germline, CDR1 is SGDLS, CDR2 YYNGEE. Trimming cost V 0 bases and J 2 bases, with 9 bases left between them. The CDR3 has 15 amino acids.